The 3 T cell receptor beta chains below were found in one sample sequenced in a study of blood T cell repertoires in COVID-19. Sequencing used immunoSEQ multiplex PCR; TCRdb keeps in-frame clones, though not all of them. Among roughly 33,000 clones listed, roughly 90% were seen once. The sequenced sample consisted of peripheral blood. The receptors derive from a human donor in a cohort sampled during active COVID-19.

V and J are TRBV19 and TRBJ2-6, with 9 bases lining up with TRBD1. The CDR3 is made up of 15 amino acids. Per the germline V gene, CDR1 is LNHDA and CDR2 is SQIVND (reference sequence). V lost 10 bases to trimming and J lost 3 bases; unmatched junction nucleotides: 7. The CDR3 DNA sequence: TGTGCCACCACAGGGGGCATTGGTGGGGCCAACGTCCTGACTTTC. Its translation: CATTGGIGGANVLTF.

The V gene is TRBV6-6, the J gene TRBJ2-5, with TRBD1 identical over 9 bases. The V and J ends lost 6 bases and 2 bases, in that order; junction bases with no gene match: 7. The CDR3 runs to 15 residues. Germline V gene data show CDR1 as MNHNY and CDR2 as SVGAGI (reference sequence). In DNA, the CDR3 is TGTGCCAGCAGGCCCCCCGGGACAGGGCAAGAGACCCAGTACTTC. This gives the protein CASRPPGTGQETQYF.

The chain links TRBV7-3 to TRBJ2-3; no definite D call. CDR1 SGHTA and CDR2 FQGTGA come from the germline V gene. This CDR3 has 14 amino acids. Deletions cut 5 bases from V and 0 bases from J, with 9 bases between. The CDR3 loop reads CASSAERSTDTQYF. DNA of the CDR3: TGTGCCAGCAGCGCGGAAAGGAGCACAGATACGCAGTATTTT.